A single sample is the source of the 23 T cell receptor beta chains below, sequenced in a study of cytotoxic CD8 clonotypes in ibrutinib-treated CLL. Assay used: immunoSEQ multiplex PCR; TCRdb lists only in-frame clones, some missing. The profile shows 250,000 to 350,000 clones, about 72% of them singletons. This sample comprised PBMCs, obtained at disease progression, from a patient treated with ibrutinib. These TCRs come from a human donor with chronic lymphocytic leukemia.

The chain joins TRBV29-1 to TRBJ2-7, with D possibly being TRBD1 (5 bases). The germline gives CDR1 SQVTM, CDR2 ANQGSEA. The V and J ends lost 6 bases and 2 bases respectively, with 8 bases between them. The CDR3 loop spans 11 amino acids. The CDR3 sequence: CSVRVTYEQYF. The CDR3 DNA sequence: TGCAGCGTCAGGGTAACCTACGAGCAGTACTTC.

V gene TRBV5-5 combines with J gene TRBJ2-3; either TRBD1 or TRBD2 may supply D (5 bases each). V was cut by 4 bases and J by 2 bases, with 14 bases left in between. The CDR3 totals 15 residues. CDR1 is SGHKS, CDR2 YYEKEE, per germline (reference sequence). CDR3 region: CASSHGTRHTDTQYF. The CDR3 DNA reads as TGTGCCAGCAGCCATGGGACCCGACACACAGATACGCAGTATTTT. Based on the CDR3 plus reference TRBV5-5 and TRBJ2-3, the full variable domain is DAGVTQSPTHLIKTRGQQVTLRCSPISGHKSVSWYQQVLGQGPQFIFQYYEKEERGRGNFPDRFSARQFPNYSSELNVNALLLGDSALYLCASSHGTRHTDTQYFGPGTRLTVL.

This CDR3 reads CASSYFQGSTGELFF. The CDR3 nucleotides read TGTGCCAGCAGTTACTTTCAGGGGAGCACCGGGGAGCTGTTTTTT. The chain has TRBV6-5 and TRBJ2-2, with D maybe TRBD1 (6 bases). V lost 1 base and J lost 4, with 10 bases in between. The CDR3 runs 15 residues. The V gene's germline CDR1 is MNHEY and CDR2 SVGAGI.

The chain carries TRBV6-5 and TRBJ2-7; D unresolved. CDR1 MNHEY and CDR2 SVGAGI come from the germline V gene. The CDR3 is made up of 13 amino acids. The V end was cut by 4 bases, the J end by 6 bases, with 13 bases between. The CDR3 here is CASSWGLGGEQYF. CDR3 nucleotide sequence: TGTGCCAGCAGTTGGGGTCTGGGTGGCGAGCAGTACTTC.

This clone turned up a few times. The chain couples TRBV28 to TRBJ2-7; TRBD2 matches 9 bases. CDR1 is MDHEN and CDR2 is SYDVKM in the germline V gene. V was clipped by 3 bases and J by 7 bases; unmatched bases: 10. The CDR3 is 15 amino acids. As DNA, the CDR3 is TGTGCCAGCAGTTTTGGCGGGAGGGCCGGGGGAGAGCAGTACTTC. Protein product: CASSFGGRAGGEQYF. Drawing the rest from reference TRBV28 and TRBJ2-7, the complete variable domain is DVKVTQSSRYLVKRTGEKVFLECVQDMDHENMFWYRQDPGLGLRLIYFSYDVKMKEKGDIPEGYSVSREKKERFSLILESASTNQTSMYLCASSFGGRAGGEQYFGPGTRLTVT.

J is TRBJ2-7 and V is TRBV27; the D gene could be TRBD1 or TRBD2 (6 bases each). CDR1 MNHEY and CDR2 SMNVEV come from the germline V gene (reference sequence). The CDR3 has 15 residues. V lost 6 bases to trimming and J lost 2 bases, with 17 bases between them. CDR3 sequence reads: CASSKQGLKPYEQYF. As DNA, the CDR3 is TGTGCCAGCAGCAAACAGGGACTCAAGCCCTACGAGCAGTACTTC.

V and J are TRBV7-9 and TRBJ2-2, with 7 bases aligning to TRBD2. This CDR3 spans 17 amino acids. Germline values: CDR1 SEHNR, CDR2 FQNEAQ (reference sequence). V lost 1 base, J lost 2 bases, and 7 bases stayed unmatched. CDR3 protein: CASSLVVQRGNTGELFF. The CDR3 DNA is TGTGCCAGCAGCTTAGTGGTGCAGCGGGGCAACACCGGGGAGCTGTTTTTT.

The genes are TRBV7-2 and TRBJ1-2; perhaps TRBD1 as D (5 bases). CDR1 SGHTA and CDR2 FQGNSA come from the germline V gene. The CDR3 runs 13 residues. V gave up 5 bases and J gave up 10 bases, with 17 bases separating them. The CDR3 bases are TGTGCCAGCAGCCCTAGCCCGGGACGAAACTACACCTTC. Translation gives CASSPSPGRNYTF.

There are a few counts of this clone. The chain employs TRBV7-6 and TRBJ2-1, with 9 bases identical to TRBD1. The germline gives CDR1 SGHVS, CDR2 FNYEAQ. The V segment lost 5 bases and the J segment 8 bases; nucleotides outside the gene matches: 10. This CDR3 is 15 amino acids long. CDR3 residues: CASSPRPGQGYEQFF. CDR3 bases: TGTGCCAGCAGCCCTCGGCCGGGACAGGGCTATGAGCAGTTCTTC.

V and J are TRBV4-2 and TRBJ2-3; D call uncertain. Trimming left V 0 bases short and J 1 base short, with 20 bases between. The CDR3 has 19 residues. Germline V CDR1 and CDR2: LGHNA, YNFKEQ. The CDR3 coding sequence is TGTGCCAGCAGCCAAGACCTCGTGGTTCGGTACCTGGGCACAGATACGCAGTATTTT. This codes for CASSQDLVVRYLGTDTQYF.

The chain recombines TRBV4-1 with TRBJ1-5; no clear D gene. The CDR3 runs 13 residues. V was pared by 3 bases and J by 0 bases, with 3 bases between. Germline assignment: CDR1 MGHRA and CDR2 YSYEKL. In DNA, the CDR3 is TGCGCCAGCAGCCACCATAGCAATCAGCCCCAGCATTTT. Its translation is CASSHHSNQPQHF.

V gene TRBV28 combines with J gene TRBJ2-7; D gene uncertain. The CDR3 runs 14 residues. V was pared by 6 bases and J by 2 bases, with 14 bases between. Germline V gene lookup returns CDR1 MDHEN and CDR2 SYDVKM. The CDR3: CASSSPATPYEQYF. The CDR3 DNA reads as TGTGCCAGCAGCTCCCCGGCCACACCCTACGAGCAGTACTTC.

This sequence joins TRBV10-3 and TRBJ2-5, with unresolved D. The CDR3 length is 13 residues. Per the germline V gene, CDR1 is ENHRY and CDR2 is SYGVKD. Trimming pared 0 bases from V and 6 bases from J, leaving 8 bases between. CDR3 region: CAISESPLKTQYF. CDR3 coding DNA: TGTGCCATCAGTGAGTCCCCCTTGAAGACCCAGTACTTC.

V gene TRBV10-3 combines with J gene TRBJ1-3; 7 bases map to TRBD1. Germline V gene sequence: CDR1 ENHRY, CDR2 SYGVKD. J gave up 0 bases and V 0 bases, and 5 bases lay outside the gene matches. The CDR3 has 17 amino acids. This chain's CDR3 is CAISESTGPSSGNTIYF. The CDR3 region has the DNA TGTGCCATCAGTGAGTCGACAGGGCCGAGCTCTGGAAACACCATATATTTT.

The chain employs TRBV9 and TRBJ2-7; 9 nucleotides line up with TRBD2. From germline, CDR1 is SGDLS and CDR2 YYNGEE. V gave up 3 bases and J gave up 6 bases; unmatched junction bases: 4. The CDR3 is 13 residues long. CDR3 protein: CASSAWTSAEQYF. CDR3 nucleotides: TGTGCCAGCAGCGCATGGACTAGCGCCGAGCAGTACTTC.

This chain uses TRBV15 with TRBJ2-4; 9 bases line up with TRBD1. CDR1 and CDR2 from the germline V gene are LNHNV and YYDKDF (reference sequence). Trimming at V came to 3 bases and at J to 2 bases, leaving 8 bases not matched to a gene. CDR3 length: 17 amino acids. CDR3: CATSSGDRVVTKNIQYF. The CDR3 bases are TGTGCCACCAGCAGCGGGGACAGGGTTGTAACCAAAAACATTCAGTACTTC.

The chain carries TRBV10-2 and TRBJ1-1; 7 bases are shared with TRBD1. The germline V gene has CDR1 WSHSY and CDR2 SAAADI. This CDR3 is 14 amino acids long. Losses at the gene ends were 3 bases for V and 7 bases for J; bases not matched to a gene: 8. CDR3 sequence: CASSEPTGRVEAFF. In nucleotides, the CDR3 is TGCGCCAGCAGTGAACCGACAGGGAGGGTTGAAGCTTTCTTT.

In this sample, this clone turned up a few times. The J gene is TRBJ1-5, the V gene TRBV9; D is unclear. Germline V lookup: CDR1 SGDLS, CDR2 YYNGEE. The CDR3 runs to 14 residues. Deletions cut 0 bases from V and 7 bases from J, with 11 bases between. The CDR3 nucleotides read TGTGCCAGCAGCGTAGAAGGGAGTGGGCAGCCCCAGCATTTT. This codes for CASSVEGSGQPQHF. Drawing the rest from reference TRBV9 and TRBJ1-5, the complete variable domain is DSGVTQTPKHLITATGQRVTLRCSPRSGDLSVYWYQQSLDQGLQFLIQYYNGEERAKGNILERFSAQQFPDLHSELNLSSLELGDSALYFCASSVEGSGQPQHFGDGTRLSIL.

The V call is TRBV11-2, the J call TRBJ1-1, with D tentatively TRBD1 (6 bases). Germline V lookup: CDR1 SGHAT, CDR2 FQNNGV. The CDR3 has 15 residues. Trimming shortened V by 4 bases and J by 1 base, and 13 bases separated the two germline ends. CDR3 amino acids: CASSWGGMTNTEAFF. CDR3 nucleotides: TGTGCCAGCAGCTGGGGGGGCATGACGAACACTGAAGCTTTCTTT.

The rearrangement links TRBV6-1 to TRBJ1-1, with no clear D. Germline V CDR1 and CDR2: MNHNS, SASEGT. Trimming removed 2 bases from V and 0 bases from J, with 4 bases in between. The CDR3 sequence is 13 residues long. The chain's CDR3 is CASSEQVNTEAFF. The DNA for the CDR3 is TGTGCCAGCAGTGAACAGGTGAACACTGAAGCTTTCTTT.

This chain links TRBV6-5 with TRBJ1-3; 8 positions match TRBD1. The J segment lost 2 bases and the V segment lost 2 bases, leaving 2 bases of the junction unmatched. The CDR3 consists of 15 residues. Germline values: CDR1 MNHEY, CDR2 SVGAGI. This CDR3 reads CASSYAQGAGNTIYF. The CDR3 DNA sequence: TGTGCCAGCAGTTACGCACAGGGGGCTGGAAACACCATATATTTT.

The genes are TRBV19 and TRBJ1-2; D remains unclear. CDR1 and CDR2 (germline): LNHDA, SQIVND (reference sequence). Trimming cost V 1 base and J 8 bases, with 17 bases left between them. CDR3 length equals 15 residues. The CDR3 is CASSIGPHSKRGYTF. The CDR3 DNA follows: TGTGCCAGTAGTATAGGTCCACATTCCAAGAGGGGCTACACCTTC.

This clone was observed a few times. The V and J genes are TRBV9 and TRBJ1-2; D gene ambiguous. Per the germline V gene, CDR1 is SGDLS and CDR2 is YYNGEE. The CDR3 consists of 15 residues. V was clipped by 3 bases and J by 5 bases, with 17 bases between them. The chain's CDR3 is CASSGARSLAYGYTF. CDR3 sequence (DNA): TGTGCCAGCAGCGGTGCGCGCTCCCTGGCTTATGGCTACACCTTC. Using reference TRBV9 and TRBJ1-2 for the parts outside the CDR3, the full variable domain is DSGVTQTPKHLITATGQRVTLRCSPRSGDLSVYWYQQSLDQGLQFLIQYYNGEERAKGNILERFSAQQFPDLHSELNLSSLELGDSALYFCASSGARSLAYGYTFGSGTRLTVV.